This is a list of T cell receptor beta chains from one sample in a study of control samples from healthy donors and cancer patients. Assay: immunoSEQ multiplex PCR; the TCRdb copy retains only in-frame clones and omits some. In the table there are roughly 130,000 clones, roughly 94% of which are singletons. Material: PBMCs. These receptors came from a man aged 55 to 69 with colorectal cancer. CDR3s include the opening cysteine and the closing phenylalanine or tryptophan. Each record gives: clone size, D gene, V gene, CDR3 length, J gene, CDR3 DNA, CDR3 protein. The D gene is left open where the match is weak. Rows give clone size only sometimes, using once, few, many, or a class for an expanded clone.

.	TRBD2	TRBV7-2	16	TRBJ2-2	TGTGCCAGCAGCCTGGGACTAGCGGGGGTGGGCGGGGAGCTGTTTTTT	CASSLGLAGVGGELFF
.	.	TRBV30	11	TRBJ2-2	TGTGCCTACAGAAGTATCGGGGAGCTGTTTTTT	CAYRSIGELFF
.	TRBD2	TRBV19	15	TRBJ2-7	TGTGCCAGTAGTCCCCGGACTAGCCGTTTCTACGAGCAGTACTTC	CASSPRTSRFYEQYF
.	.	TRBV28	15	TRBJ2-6	TGTGCCAGCAGTTCAGGGGACTCTGGGGCCAACGTCCTGACTTTC	CASSSGDSGANVLTF
.	TRBD1	TRBV18	14	TRBJ2-7	TGTGCCAGCTCAGACGGGACAGGGGTCTACGAGCAGTACTTC	CASSDGTGVYEQYF
once	TRBD1	TRBV24-1	17	TRBJ2-3	TGTGCCACCAGTGATTCCCTGGACAGGGGAGACACAGATACGCAGTATTTT	CATSDSLDRGDTDTQYF
.	.	TRBV7-2	15	TRBJ2-7	TGTGCCAGCAGCTTGTGGCGGTCGAGCTCCTACGAGCAGTACTTC	CASSLWRSSSYEQYF
.	TRBD2	TRBV3-1/TRBV3-2	17	TRBJ2-3	TGTGCCAGCAGCCGGGGACTAGCGGGGGGTAGCACAGATACGCAGTATTTT	CASSRGLAGGSTDTQYF
.	TRBD1	TRBV6-5	12	TRBJ1-1	TGTGCCAGCAGTACTACAGGGGTCCGGGCTTTCTTT	CASSTTGVRAFF
.	TRBD2	TRBV2	15	TRBJ2-2	TGTGCCAGCAGTGGTCAGCGGGGGATACCCGGGGAGCTGTTTTTT	CASSGQRGIPGELFF
.	.	TRBV4-3	13	TRBJ2-7	TGCGCCAGCAGCCAAGTGGGGGCCTACGAGCAGTACTTC	CASSQVGAYEQYF
.	TRBD1	TRBV25-1	13	TRBJ2-7	TGTGCCAGCAGTGGGGACAGGACCTACGAGCAGTACTTC	CASSGDRTYEQYF
once	.	TRBV19	13	TRBJ1-1	TGTGCCAGTAGTTCCGGGAAAATCACTGAAGCTTTCTTT	CASSSGKITEAFF
.	.	TRBV11-1	15	TRBJ2-3	TGTGCCAGCAGCTTAGCGGGGGCAAACACAGATACGCAGTATTTT	CASSLAGANTDTQYF
.	TRBD1	TRBV7-2	15	TRBJ1-2	TGTGCCAGCAGCCGGGACAGGGGAGTTAACTATGGCTACACCTTC	CASSRDRGVNYGYTF
.	TRBD2	TRBV6-5	14	TRBJ2-7	TGTGCCAGCAGTTCCGGGGGGTCATCCTACGAGCAGTACTTC	CASSSGGSSYEQYF
.	.	TRBV11-2	14	TRBJ1-3	TGTGCCAGCAGCCGGTTACTCTCTGGAAACACCATATATTTT	CASSRLLSGNTIYF
.	.	TRBV7-9	15	TRBJ1-2	TGTGCCAGCAGCTTAGAAAGGGACGGACCCTATGGCTACACCTTC	CASSLERDGPYGYTF
.	.	TRBV7-9	15	TRBJ1-6	TGTGCCAGCAGCTCCAGGACTCCTGACAATTCACCCCTCCACTTT	CASSSRTPDNSPLHF
.	.	TRBV30	14	TRBJ1-5	TGTGCCTGGAGCCCCGGGGGGGTTCTTCAGCCCCAGCATTTT	CAWSPGGVLQPQHF
.	.	TRBV4-3	13	TRBJ2-7	TGCGCCAGCAGCGCGGACCGCTCCTACGAGCAGTACTTC	CASSADRSYEQYF
.	.	TRBV7-2	13	TRBJ2-5	TGTGCCAGCAGCTTAAGGGGCGCGGAGACCCAGTACTTC	CASSLRGAETQYF
.	.	TRBV30	14	TRBJ1-5	TGTGCCTGGAGTCCGGGGGGAGGAAATCAGCCCCAGCATTTT	CAWSPGGGNQPQHF
.	TRBD2	TRBV23-1	16	TRBJ2-2	TGCGCCAGCAAGACGACGGGAGGGTTGACGAACGGGGAGCTGTTTTTT	CASKTTGGLTNGELFF
.	.	TRBV3-1/TRBV3-2	17	TRBJ1-2	TGTGCCAGCAGCCAAGCGTTAGACAGGTCAATAAACTATGGCTACACCTTC	CASSQALDRSINYGYTF
.	TRBD1	TRBV2	19	TRBJ1-5	TGTGCCAGCAGTGAACTGGGACAGGGGGCCGCCTGGAGCAATCAGCCCCAGCATTTT	CASSELGQGAAWSNQPQHF
.	TRBD1	TRBV25-1	13	TRBJ1-2	TGTGCCAGCAAAAATGCAGGGGGACTTGGCTACACCTTC	CASKNAGGLGYTF
.	TRBD2	TRBV7-2	18	TRBJ2-1	TGTGCCAGCAGCACCCGGACTAGCGGGGGGCCGATTTACAATGAGCAGTTCTTC	CASSTRTSGGPIYNEQFF
.	.	TRBV27	13	TRBJ2-1	TGTGCCAGCAGGCCAGACAGTTACAATGAGCAGTTCTTC	CASRPDSYNEQFF
.	TRBD2	TRBV5-1	16	TRBJ2-3	TGCGCCAGCAGCTGGGGGACTAGCGGGGTCACAGATACGCAGTATTTT	CASSWGTSGVTDTQYF
.	TRBD2	TRBV4-2	16	TRBJ2-7	TGTGCCAGCAGCCAAGGCCCCCTAGCGGCCCAGCACGAGCAGTACTTC	CASSQGPLAAQHEQYF
.	.	TRBV19	16	TRBJ2-1	TGTGCCAGTAGTATCGCAGAATCCCTGATTTACAATGAGCAGTTCTTC	CASSIAESLIYNEQFF
.	.	TRBV29-1	14	TRBJ1-6	TGCAGCGTCCGTAGCGGGGCCGTGGATTCACCCCTCCACTTT	CSVRSGAVDSPLHF
.	.	TRBV2	14	TRBJ2-7	TGTGCCAGCAGTGCCCAGGGGAGCTCCTACGAGCAGTACTTC	CASSAQGSSYEQYF
.	TRBD1	TRBV10-3	16	TRBJ2-7	TGTGCCATCAGTGGATCCGGGACAGGGACGCGGGGGGAGCAGTACTTC	CAISGSGTGTRGEQYF
.	TRBD1	TRBV3-1/TRBV3-2	17	TRBJ1-6	TGTGCCAGCAGCCAAGGGGGGGCAGGGGGATATAATTCACCCCTCCACTTT	CASSQGGAGGYNSPLHF
.	.	TRBV7-9	15	TRBJ2-7	TGTGCCAGCAGCTTAGGAATAGGGCAAGAGGACGAGCAGTACTTC	CASSLGIGQEDEQYF
.	.	TRBV5-1	19	TRBJ2-1	TGCGCCAGCAGTTTGAGCGAACCGGGGGTTTCCCCTAACTACAATGAGCAGTTCTTC	CASSLSEPGVSPNYNEQFF
.	TRBD1	TRBV7-9	16	TRBJ1-1	TGTGCCAGCAGCTCGAGGAGGGACAGCTTGAACACTGAAGCTTTCTTT	CASSSRRDSLNTEAFF